This T cell receptor beta chain was profiled in a study of blood T cell repertoires in COVID-19. The overall study: Material from acute and convalescent COVID-19 was sourced from the United States, Italy and Spain. PBMCs, B-cell-depleted T cells, or T cells were the source of the cDNA or gDNA that made up the material.

Sequencing was performed with immunoSEQ multiplex PCR; in TCRdb, only in-frame clones are kept and a portion is missing. This sample has about 220,000 clones; 75% to 85% occur once, and the top ten carry about 5.6%. The V gene lost 4 bases and the J gene lost 6 bases, with 13 bases spanning the gap. The CDR3 loop spans 13 amino acids. Germline-derived CDR1 and CDR2 are SNHLY and FYNNEI. Seattle cases were enrolled at active infection and followed longitudinally. This chain links TRBV2 with TRBJ2-7; tentatively, D is TRBD2 (6 bases). The TCR originated in a woman aged 70-85 years with COVID-19, enrolled during active disease. The sequenced material came from peripheral blood. This chain's CDR3 is CASSALAPSEQYF. CDR3 DNA sequence: TGTGCCAGCAGTGCCCTAGCGCCCTCCGAGCAGTACTTC.